The present T cell receptor beta chain was sequenced within a study of cytomegalovirus exposure and HLA in healthy donors. Per the germline V gene, CDR1 is SGDLS and CDR2 is YYNGEE. The CDR3 runs 12 residues. V dropped 3 bases and J dropped 8; count of bases not matched to a gene: 4. The PCR contained 60 Vbeta and 13 Jbeta primers. TCRdb keeps only in-frame clones here, not all; method: immunoSEQ multiplex PCR. This sample's table reports tens of thousands of clones. V usage is TRBV9 and J usage is TRBJ2-7, with 8 bases that match TRBD1. The sample comprised PBMCs. The clonotype comes from a man aged 50 to 59 in good health and CMV-seronegative. The DNA of the CDR3 is TGTGCCAGCAGCGGACAGGGGATAAAGCAGTACTTC. The encoded protein is CASSGQGIKQYF.